The sample holds a few counts of the clone carrying this T cell receptor (beta chain). The antigen is undetermined. This sample was taken from a study of human T cells and chemical hapten exposure. Overall study context: It was small differences in pooled library volume that mainly caused per-sample TCR yields to vary.

CDR3 length: 15 amino acids. V lost 0 bases and J lost 0, with 9 bases in between. Per the germline V gene, CDR1 is SGHKS and CDR2 is YYEKEE (reference sequence). Noted time point: pre-sensitization, week 0. Treatment of the sample: therapeutic diphenylcyclopropenone sensitization with weekly scalp DPC. Regarding the study as a whole: Having alopecia, donors may respond immunologically unlike healthy people.

MiXCR, run by TCRdb on the RACE reads, gives a single entry per CDR3 protein. The table shows 280,000 or so distinct CDR3 sequences, with roughly 7.4% occurring only once. Sample: whole blood, taken in connection with sensitization to the hapten diphenylcyclopropenone (DPC). The rearrangement uses TRBV5-5 and TRBJ1-2; possibly TRBD1 for D (5 bases). This clonotype was sampled from a man aged 18 to 35 with alopecia areata. Some clones in this sample may be carry-over from other donors' samples. CDR3 in amino acids: CASSLAGATNYGYTF. The DNA for the CDR3 is TGTGCCAGCAGCTTGGCTGGGGCAACTAACTATGGCTACACCTTC.